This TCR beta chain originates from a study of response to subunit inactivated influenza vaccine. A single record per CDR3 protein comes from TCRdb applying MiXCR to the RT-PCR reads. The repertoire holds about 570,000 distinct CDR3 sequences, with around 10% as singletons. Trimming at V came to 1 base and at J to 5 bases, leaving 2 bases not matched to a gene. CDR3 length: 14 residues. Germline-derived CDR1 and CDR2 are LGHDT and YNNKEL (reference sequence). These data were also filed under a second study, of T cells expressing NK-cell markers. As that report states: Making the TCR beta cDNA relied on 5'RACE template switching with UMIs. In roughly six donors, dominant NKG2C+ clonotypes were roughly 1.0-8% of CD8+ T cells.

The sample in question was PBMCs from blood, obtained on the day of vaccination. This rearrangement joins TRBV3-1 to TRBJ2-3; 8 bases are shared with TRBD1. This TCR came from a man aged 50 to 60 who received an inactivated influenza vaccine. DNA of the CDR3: TGTGCCAGCAGCCAAGTCAGGGGGCGAGATACGCAGTATTTT. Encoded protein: CASSQVRGRDTQYF.